The next 5 T cell receptor beta chains were all read from a single sample in a study of blood T cells in healthy people across ages. The second PCR ran roughly 6 to 12 cycles with a sample-barcoded 5' primer and J-beta primers. TCRdb itself ran the 5' RACE reads through MiXCR, one entry per CDR3 protein. The sample lists roughly 2 million distinct CDR3 sequences, 49% occurring once. What was sequenced was blood. Source of these receptors: a woman in her forties in good health.

A word on this clonotype: Its ends do not fully match the called genes, so a read error is possible. This chain links TRBV5-1 with TRBJ2-1; D possibly corresponds to TRBD2 (6 bases). The germline gives CDR1 SGHRS, CDR2 YFSETQ. This CDR3 comprises 15 residues. The CDR3 sequence: CANSLAGGAYNEQFF. For the CDR3, the DNA is TGCGCCAACAGCTTGGCTGGCGGGGCCTACAATGAGCAGTTCTTC.

A few counts support this clonotype. The rearrangement joins TRBV12-3 or TRBV12-4 to TRBJ2-4; D ambiguous. Between the trimmed V and J ends, which lost 3 bases and 5 bases, there was a span of 14 bases. The CDR3 runs 15 residues. CDR3 coding DNA: TGTGCCAGCAGTTTGCGAACCGGCAGCCAAAACATTCAGTACTTC. As protein: CASSLRTGSQNIQYF.

The gene calls are TRBV5-1 and TRBJ2-7; D remains unclear. The CDR3 length is 12 residues. V shed 2 bases and J shed 7 bases, with 10 bases lying between them. Germline V CDR1 and CDR2: SGHRS, YFSETQ. The CDR3 here is CASSFIAGEQYF. The DNA of the CDR3 is TGCGCCAGCAGCTTTATTGCCGGTGAGCAGTACTTC.

This clonotype occurred many times. The chain is built from TRBV4-2 and TRBJ2-7; TRBD1 agrees at 7 bases. CDR3 length: 15 residues. V was clipped by 4 bases and J by 2 bases; unmatched bases: 8. Germline CDR1 and CDR2: LGHNA and YNFKEQ. This CDR3 is CASSPGRDSAYEQYF. The CDR3 region has the DNA TGTGCCAGCAGCCCCGGTCGGGACAGCGCCTACGAGCAGTACTTC.

The chain links TRBV28 to TRBJ2-5; 8 bases map to TRBD2. CDR1 and CDR2 from the germline V gene are MDHEN and SYDVKM. The CDR3 extends over 15 amino acids. J lost 7 bases, V lost 6 bases, and 13 bases had no gene match. The CDR3 region is CASRPADGGAGTQYF. The CDR3 nucleotides read TGTGCCAGCAGACCAGCTGACGGGGGGGCTGGGACCCAGTACTTC.